This TCR beta chain emerged from a study of T cell responses to AZD1222 COVID-19 vaccine. Overall study results and limits: Repertoire sampling occurred only after the peak T cell response. With two AZD1222 doses given, Spike-specific TCR breadth and depth both rose. The donor cohort was predominantly white British with a female majority, and clonal diversity may have been underestimated.

Note on this clone: No antigen is known for it.

Germline V gene sequence: CDR1 MRHNA, CDR2 SNTAGT. Trimming cost V 5 bases and J 0 bases, with 7 bases left between them. The CDR3 length is 13 residues. TCRdb keeps only in-frame clones here, not all; method: immunoSEQ multiplex PCR. This sample has about 100,000 clones, with 70% to 90% found just once. The chain couples TRBV6-4 to TRBJ1-1; D gene unclear. The sequencing here drew on peripheral blood, taken on day 0 of AZD1222 vaccination. The source of this sequence is an adult in good health. In DNA form, the CDR3 reads TGTGCCAGCAGTAGGGAGATGAACACTGAAGCTTTCTTT. Its translation is CASSREMNTEAFF.